This T cell receptor beta chain comes out of a study of vaccination effects on CD4 cells after COVID-19. Study context: Two-dose BNT162b2 or mRNA-1273 vaccination was given to participants. Study findings and constraints: At late timepoints after vaccination, vaccine- and infection-induced clones shrank markedly.

The CDR3 extends over 17 amino acids. Trimming stripped 1 base from V and 0 bases from J, with 10 bases between. CDR1 and CDR2 from the germline V gene are LGHDT and YNNKEL (reference sequence). This clone was observed a handful of times. Antigen unknown. The table came from immunoSEQ multiplex PCR; TCRdb's copy has only in-frame clones and leaves some out. The table records some 25,000 clones, 71% of them present only once. With the ViraFEST assay, the study expanded antigen-specific CD4+ T cells using viral peptide pools, then sequenced them. Culture proceeded for more than nine days, and CD4+ T cells were then isolated. Having tested negative for nucleocapsid antibodies, the vaccine recipients showed no prior SARS-CoV-2 infection. Half of the medium was exchanged for IL-2 medium on both days 3 and 7.

This specimen consisted of CD4+ T cells from PBMCs cultured with HCoV-OC43 spike peptides, obtained before COVID-19 vaccination. Subset indicated: HCoV-OC43 spike overlapping peptide pool stimulation. The TCR originated in a human donor who received a COVID-19 vaccine. The V call is TRBV3-1 (or the pseudogene TRBV3-2), the J call TRBJ1-6, with D possibly TRBD1 on 5 matching bases. The chain's CDR3 is CASSQGGLSSYNSPLHF. Here the CDR3 DNA reads TGTGCCAGCAGCCAAGGGGGACTGAGCTCCTATAATTCACCCCTCCACTTT.